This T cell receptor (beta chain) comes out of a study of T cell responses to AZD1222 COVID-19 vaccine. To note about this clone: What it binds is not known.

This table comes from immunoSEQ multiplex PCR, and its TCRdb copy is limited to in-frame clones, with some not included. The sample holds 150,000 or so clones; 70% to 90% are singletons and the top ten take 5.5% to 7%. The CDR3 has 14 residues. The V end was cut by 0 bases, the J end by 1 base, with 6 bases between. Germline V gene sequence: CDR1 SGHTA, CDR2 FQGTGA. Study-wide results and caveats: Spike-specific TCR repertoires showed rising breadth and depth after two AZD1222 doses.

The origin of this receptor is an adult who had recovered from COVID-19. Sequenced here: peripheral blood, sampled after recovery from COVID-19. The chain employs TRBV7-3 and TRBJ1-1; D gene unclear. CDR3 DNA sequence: TGTGCCAGCAGCTTAACTCGGGGGAACACTGAAGCTTTCTTT. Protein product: CASSLTRGNTEAFF. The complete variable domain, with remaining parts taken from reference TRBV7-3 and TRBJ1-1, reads GAGVSQTPSNKVTEKGKYVELRCDPISGHTALYWYRQSLGQGPEFLIYFQGTGAADDSGLPNDRFFAVRPEGSVSTLKIQRTERGDSAVYLCASSLTRGNTEAFFGQGTRLTVV.